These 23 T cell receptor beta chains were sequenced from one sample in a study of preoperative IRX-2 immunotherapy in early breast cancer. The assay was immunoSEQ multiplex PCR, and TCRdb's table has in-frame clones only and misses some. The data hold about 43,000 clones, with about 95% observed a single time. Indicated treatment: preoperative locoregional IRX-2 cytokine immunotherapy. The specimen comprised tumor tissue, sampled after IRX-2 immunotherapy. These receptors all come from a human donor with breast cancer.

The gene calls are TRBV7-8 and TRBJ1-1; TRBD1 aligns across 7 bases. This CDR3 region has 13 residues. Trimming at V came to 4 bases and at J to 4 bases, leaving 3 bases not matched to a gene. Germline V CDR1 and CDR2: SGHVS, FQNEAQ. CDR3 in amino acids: CASSYRQGTEAFF. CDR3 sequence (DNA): TGTGCCAGCAGCTACCGACAGGGCACTGAAGCTTTCTTT.

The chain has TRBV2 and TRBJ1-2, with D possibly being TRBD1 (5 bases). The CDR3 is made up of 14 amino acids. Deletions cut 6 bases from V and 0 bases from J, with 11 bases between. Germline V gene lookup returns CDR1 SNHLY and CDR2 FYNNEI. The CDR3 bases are TGTGCCAGCAGGGACCAGGGAGCTAACTATGGCTACACCTTC. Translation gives CASRDQGANYGYTF.

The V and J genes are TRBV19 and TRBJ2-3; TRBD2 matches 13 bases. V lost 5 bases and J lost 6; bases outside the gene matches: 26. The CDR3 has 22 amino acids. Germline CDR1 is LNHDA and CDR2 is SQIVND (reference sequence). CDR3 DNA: TGTGCCAGTAGTTACAGTAGTTGGGTGGTCGATACTAGCGGGAGGGCCGGGGATACGCAGTATTTT. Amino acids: CASSYSSWVVDTSGRAGDTQYF.

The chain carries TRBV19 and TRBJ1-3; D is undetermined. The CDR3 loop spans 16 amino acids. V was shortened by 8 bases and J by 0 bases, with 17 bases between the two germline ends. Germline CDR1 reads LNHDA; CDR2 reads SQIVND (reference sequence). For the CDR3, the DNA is TGTGCCAGTTCCGAACAAGGACCTAGCTCTGGAAACACCATATATTTT. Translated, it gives CASSEQGPSSGNTIYF.

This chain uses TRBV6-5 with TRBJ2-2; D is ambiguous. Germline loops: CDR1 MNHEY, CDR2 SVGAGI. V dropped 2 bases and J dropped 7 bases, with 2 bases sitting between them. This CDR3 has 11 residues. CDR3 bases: TGTGCCAGCAGTTACGGCGGGGAGCTGTTTTTT. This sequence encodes CASSYGGELFF.

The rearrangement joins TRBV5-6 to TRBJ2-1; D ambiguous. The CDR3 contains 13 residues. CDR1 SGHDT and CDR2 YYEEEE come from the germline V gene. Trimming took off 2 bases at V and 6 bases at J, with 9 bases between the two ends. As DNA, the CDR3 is TGTGCCAGCAGCTTTAGGCCGATCAATGAGCAGTTCTTC. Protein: CASSFRPINEQFF.

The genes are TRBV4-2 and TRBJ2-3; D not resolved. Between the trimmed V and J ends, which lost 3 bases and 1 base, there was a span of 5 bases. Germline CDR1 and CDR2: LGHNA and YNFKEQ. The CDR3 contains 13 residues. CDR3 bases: TGTGCCAGCAGCCACCCCCGCACAGATACGCAGTATTTT. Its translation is CASSHPRTDTQYF.

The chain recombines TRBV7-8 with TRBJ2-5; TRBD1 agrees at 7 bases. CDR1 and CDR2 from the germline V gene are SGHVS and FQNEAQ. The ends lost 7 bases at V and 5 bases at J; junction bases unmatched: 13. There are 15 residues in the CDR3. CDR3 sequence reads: CASTPRGHSGETQYF. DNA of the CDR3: TGTGCCAGCACCCCTAGGGGGCACTCAGGGGAGACCCAGTACTTC. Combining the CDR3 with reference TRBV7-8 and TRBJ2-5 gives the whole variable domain GAGVSQSPRYKVAKRGQDVALRCDPISGHVSLFWYQQALGQGPEFLTYFQNEAQLDKSGLPSDRFFAERPEGSVSTLKIQRTQQEDSAVYLCASTPRGHSGETQYFGPGTRLLVL.

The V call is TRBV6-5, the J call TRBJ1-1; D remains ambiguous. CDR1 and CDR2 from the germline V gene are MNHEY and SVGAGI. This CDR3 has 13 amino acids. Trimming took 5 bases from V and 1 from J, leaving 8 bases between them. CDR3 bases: TGTGCCAGCAGTAAGATCCGGAACACTGAAGCTTTCTTT. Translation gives CASSKIRNTEAFF.

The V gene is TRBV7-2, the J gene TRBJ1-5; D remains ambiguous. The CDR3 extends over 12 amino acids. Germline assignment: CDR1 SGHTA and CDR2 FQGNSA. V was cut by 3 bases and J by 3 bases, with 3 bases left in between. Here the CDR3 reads CASSLANQPQHF. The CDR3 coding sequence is TGTGCCAGCAGCTTGGCCAATCAGCCCCAGCATTTT. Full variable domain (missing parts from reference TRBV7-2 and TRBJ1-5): GAGVSQSPSNKVTEKGKDVELRCDPISGHTALYWYRQSLGQGLEFLIYFQGNSAPDKSGLPSDRFSAERTGGSVSTLTIQRTQQEDSAVYLCASSLANQPQHFGDGTRLSIL.

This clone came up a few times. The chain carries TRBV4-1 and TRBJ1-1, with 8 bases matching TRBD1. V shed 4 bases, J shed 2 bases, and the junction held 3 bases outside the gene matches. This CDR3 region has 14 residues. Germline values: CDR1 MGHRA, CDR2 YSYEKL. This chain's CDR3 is CASSPGTGNTEAFF. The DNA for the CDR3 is TGCGCCAGCAGCCCCGGGACAGGTAACACTGAAGCTTTCTTT.

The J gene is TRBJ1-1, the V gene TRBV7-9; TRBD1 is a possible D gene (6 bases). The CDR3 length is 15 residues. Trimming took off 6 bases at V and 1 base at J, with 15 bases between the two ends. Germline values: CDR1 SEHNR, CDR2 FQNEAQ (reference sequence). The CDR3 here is CASSPRTATNTEAFF. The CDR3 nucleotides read TGTGCCAGCAGTCCTCGGACAGCCACGAACACTGAAGCTTTCTTT.

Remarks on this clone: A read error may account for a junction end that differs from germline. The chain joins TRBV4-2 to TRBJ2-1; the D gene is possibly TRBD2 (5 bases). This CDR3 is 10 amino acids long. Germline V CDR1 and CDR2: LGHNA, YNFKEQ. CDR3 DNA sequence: TGTGCCAGCAGCGGTACCGGGGTGCTCTTC. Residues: CASSGTGVLF.

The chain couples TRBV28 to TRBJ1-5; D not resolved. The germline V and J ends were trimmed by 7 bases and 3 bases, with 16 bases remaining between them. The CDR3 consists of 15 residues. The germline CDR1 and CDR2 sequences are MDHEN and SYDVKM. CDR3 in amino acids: CASKPPSPFNQPQHF. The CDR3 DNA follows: TGTGCCAGCAAACCACCGTCACCTTTCAATCAGCCCCAGCATTTT.

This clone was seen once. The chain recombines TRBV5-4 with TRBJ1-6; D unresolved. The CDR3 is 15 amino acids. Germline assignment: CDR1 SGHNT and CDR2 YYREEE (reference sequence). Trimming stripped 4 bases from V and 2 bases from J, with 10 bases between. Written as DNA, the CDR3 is TGTGCCAGCAGCCGATCCGGGACCTATAATTCACCCCTCCACTTT. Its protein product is CASSRSGTYNSPLHF.

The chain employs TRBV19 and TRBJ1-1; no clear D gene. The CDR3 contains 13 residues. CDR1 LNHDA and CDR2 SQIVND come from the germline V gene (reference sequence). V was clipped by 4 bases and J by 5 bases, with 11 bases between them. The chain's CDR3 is CASSKVPETEAFF. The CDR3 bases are TGTGCCAGTAGTAAGGTCCCCGAAACTGAAGCTTTCTTT.

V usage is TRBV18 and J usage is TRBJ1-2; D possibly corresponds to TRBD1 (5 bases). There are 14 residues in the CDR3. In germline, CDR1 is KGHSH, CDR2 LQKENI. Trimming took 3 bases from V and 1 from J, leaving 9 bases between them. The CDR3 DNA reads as TGTGCCAGCTCACCCGGGACCCATAACTATGGCTACACCTTC. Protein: CASSPGTHNYGYTF.

The DNA for the CDR3 is TGTGCCAGCAGTGTAGGAGTAGCGGGGGGGTTCCAGTTCTTC. This codes for CASSVGVAGGFQFF. V gene TRBV7-9 combines with J gene TRBJ2-1; 11 nucleotides agree with TRBD2. Germline values: CDR1 SEHNR, CDR2 FQNEAQ (reference sequence). This CDR3 contains 14 residues. Losses at the gene ends were 6 bases for V and 13 bases for J; bases not matched to a gene: 11.

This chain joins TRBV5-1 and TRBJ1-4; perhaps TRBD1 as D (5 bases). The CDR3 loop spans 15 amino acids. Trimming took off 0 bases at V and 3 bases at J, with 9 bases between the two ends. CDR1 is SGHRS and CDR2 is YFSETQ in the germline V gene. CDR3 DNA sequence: TGCGCCAGCAGCTTGGTGGGGGTATCTAATGAAAAACTGTTTTTT. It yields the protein CASSLVGVSNEKLFF.

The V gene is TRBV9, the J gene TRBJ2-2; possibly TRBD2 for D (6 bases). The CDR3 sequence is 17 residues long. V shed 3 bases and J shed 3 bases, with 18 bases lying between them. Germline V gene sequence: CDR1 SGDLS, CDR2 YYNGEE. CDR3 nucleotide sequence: TGTGCCAGCAGCGATCCTATCCCTAGCGTAGACACCGGGGAGCTGTTTTTT. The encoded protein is CASSDPIPSVDTGELFF.

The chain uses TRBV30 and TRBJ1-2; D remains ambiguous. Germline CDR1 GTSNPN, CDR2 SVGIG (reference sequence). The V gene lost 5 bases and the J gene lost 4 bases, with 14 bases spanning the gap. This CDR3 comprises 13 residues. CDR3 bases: TGTGCCTGGGGGCTAGGATCATTCTATGGCTACACCTTC. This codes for CAWGLGSFYGYTF.

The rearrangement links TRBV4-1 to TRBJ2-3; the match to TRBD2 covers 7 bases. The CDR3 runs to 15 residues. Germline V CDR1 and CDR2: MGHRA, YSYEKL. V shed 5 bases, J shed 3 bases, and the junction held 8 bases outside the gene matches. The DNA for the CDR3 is TGCGCCAGCAGCTTAGCGGAGGGAGGGACAGATACGCAGTATTTT. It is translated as CASSLAEGGTDTQYF.

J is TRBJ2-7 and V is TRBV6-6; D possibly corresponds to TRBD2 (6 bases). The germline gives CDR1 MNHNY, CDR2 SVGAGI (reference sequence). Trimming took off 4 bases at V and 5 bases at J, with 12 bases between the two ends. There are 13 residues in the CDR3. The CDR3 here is CASSLDGSDEQYF. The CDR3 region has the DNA TGTGCCAGCAGTTTGGACGGGAGTGACGAGCAGTACTTC.